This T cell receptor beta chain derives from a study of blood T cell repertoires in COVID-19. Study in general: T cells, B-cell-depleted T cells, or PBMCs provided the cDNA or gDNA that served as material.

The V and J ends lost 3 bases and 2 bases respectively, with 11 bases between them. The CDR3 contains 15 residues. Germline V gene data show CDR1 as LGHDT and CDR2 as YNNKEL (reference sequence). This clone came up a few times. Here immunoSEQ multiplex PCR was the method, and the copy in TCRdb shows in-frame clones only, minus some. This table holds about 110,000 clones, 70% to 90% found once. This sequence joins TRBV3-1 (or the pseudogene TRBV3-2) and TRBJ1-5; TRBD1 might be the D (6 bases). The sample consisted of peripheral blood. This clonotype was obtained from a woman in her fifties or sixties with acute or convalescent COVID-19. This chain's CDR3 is CASSQGAGGNQPQHF. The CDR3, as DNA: TGTGCCAGCAGCCAGGGGGCCGGAGGCAATCAGCCCCAGCATTTT.